One sample yielded the 10 T cell receptor beta chains listed below, sequenced in a study of T cell clones after liver transplantation. Assay used: immunoSEQ multiplex PCR; TCRdb lists only in-frame clones, some missing. The sample gives 65,000 to 70,000 clones, over 90% of which show up once; roughly 0.98% is in the top ten. Specimen: CD4+ T cells from blood, collected about 26 months after liver transplant. These receptors originate from a human patient who received a liver transplant. Some of these T cells may belong to the graft donor.

The chain couples TRBV19 to TRBJ2-7; D uncertain. The V gene's germline CDR1 is LNHDA and CDR2 SQIVND (reference sequence). The CDR3 is made up of 14 amino acids. Between the trimmed V and J ends, which lost 1 base and 3 bases, there was a span of 10 bases. The CDR3 reads CASSIGGRNYEQYF. The CDR3 DNA follows: TGTGCCAGTAGTATAGGAGGCAGGAACTACGAGCAGTACTTC.

This chain joins TRBV11-3 and TRBJ2-7; D tentatively fits TRBD1 or TRBD2 (6 bases each). V lost 3 bases and J 2 bases, leaving 11 bases between the germline ends. Germline assignment: CDR1 SGHNT and CDR2 YENEEA. This CDR3 comprises 14 residues. The CDR3 loop is CASSLRGDPYEQYF. The DNA for the CDR3 is TGTGCCAGCAGCTTGAGGGGGGACCCCTACGAGCAGTACTTC. Drawing the rest from reference TRBV11-3 and TRBJ2-7, the complete variable domain is EAGVVQSPRYKIIEKKQPVAFWCNPISGHNTLYWYLQNLGQGPELLIRYENEEAVDDSQLPKDRFSAERLKGVDSTLKIQPAELGDSAVYLCASSLRGDPYEQYFGPGTRLTVT.

This rearrangement joins TRBV18 to TRBJ2-3; 9 bases are shared with TRBD1. The CDR3 sequence is 15 residues long. CDR1 is KGHSH and CDR2 is LQKENI in the germline V gene. The ends lost 3 bases at V and 5 bases at J; junction bases unmatched: 6. CDR3 sequence reads: CASSPRTGAKDTQYF. The CDR3 region has the DNA TGTGCCAGCTCACCCCGGACAGGGGCTAAAGATACGCAGTATTTT.

The chain recombines TRBV5-5 with TRBJ1-2; 7 bases are shared with TRBD1. The CDR3 length is 14 residues. The trim removed 4 bases at V and 7 bases at J, leaving 10 bases unmatched. The V gene's germline CDR1 is SGHKS and CDR2 YYEKEE (reference sequence). CDR3 coding DNA: TGTGCCAGCAGCCCAGGACAGGATCGGCCTGGCTACACCTTC. Encoded protein: CASSPGQDRPGYTF. The full variable domain, completed using reference TRBV5-5 and TRBJ1-2, is DAGVTQSPTHLIKTRGQQVTLRCSPISGHKSVSWYQQVLGQGPQFIFQYYEKEERGRGNFPDRFSARQFPNYSSELNVNALLLGDSALYLCASSPGQDRPGYTFGSGTRLTVV.

This clone was seen only once. The chain combines TRBV4-1 with TRBJ2-3; TRBD2 matches 9 bases. Germline CDR1 is MGHRA and CDR2 is YSYEKL. The CDR3 is made up of 17 amino acids. V was pared by 0 bases and J by 7 bases, with 11 bases of the junction left unmatched. The CDR3 loop is CASSQESASGKRNTQYF. The DNA of the CDR3 is TGCGCCAGCAGCCAAGAGTCTGCTAGCGGGAAACGAAATACGCAGTATTTT.

V is TRBV7-8 and J is TRBJ2-3; 15 bases align to TRBD2. Germline V gene sequence: CDR1 SGHVS, CDR2 FQNEAQ. The CDR3 length is 17 residues. Unmatched junction bases numbered 5, after V lost 2 bases and J lost 5 bases. The CDR3 region is CASSLRGLAGGQDTQYF. In DNA form, the CDR3 reads TGTGCCAGCAGCTTACGTGGACTAGCGGGAGGGCAAGATACGCAGTATTTT.

The genes are TRBV30 and TRBJ2-5; D is perhaps TRBD2 (6 bases). Germline V gives CDR1 GTSNPN, CDR2 SVGIG (reference sequence). The germline V and J ends were trimmed by 0 bases and 4 bases, with 9 bases remaining between them. The CDR3 loop spans 13 amino acids. The CDR3 DNA is TGTGCCTGGAGTGTACTGCGGGGAGAGACCCAGTACTTC. It is translated as CAWSVLRGETQYF. Full variable domain (missing parts from reference TRBV30 and TRBJ2-5): SQTIHQWPATLVQPVGSPLSLECTVEGTSNPNLYWYRQAAGRGLQLLFYSVGIGQISSEVPQNLSASRPQDRQFILSSKKLLLSDSGFYLCAWSVLRGETQYFGPGTRLLVL.

The chain is built from TRBV29-1 and TRBJ2-3; unclear D gene. V lost 4 bases, J lost 0 bases, and 2 bases lay in between. Germline V lookup: CDR1 SQVTM, CDR2 ANQGSEA. This CDR3 contains 11 residues. CDR3 amino acids: CSVVSTDTQYF. The CDR3 nucleotides are TGCAGCGTTGTCAGCACAGATACGCAGTATTTT.

The chain carries TRBV27 and TRBJ1-2; D may be TRBD1 (5 bases). Germline V lookup: CDR1 MNHEY, CDR2 SMNVEV (reference sequence). The CDR3 runs to 15 residues. Between the trimmed V and J ends, which lost 6 bases and 3 bases, there was a span of 17 bases. The CDR3 sequence: CASRTVRGRDYGYTF. The CDR3, as DNA: TGTGCCAGCAGAACTGTTCGTGGCAGGGACTATGGCTACACCTTC.

The chain combines TRBV21-1 with TRBJ1-1; TRBD1 is the table's D call and was not checked against the DNA. TRBV21-1 is a pseudogene. The CDR3 runs 15 residues. Here the CDR3 reads CASSKRGQGTTEAFF. CDR3 bases: TGTGCCAGCAGCAAAAGGGGACAGGGAACCACTGAAGCTTTCTTT.